The T cell receptor beta chain under discussion was sequenced for a study of post-analysis software for immune sequencing data. Background on the study: Patients had relapsing-remitting, secondary progressive or progressive-relapsing multiple sclerosis; some lacked subtype. Study findings and constraints: For normalized Chao1 diversity, multiple sclerosis patients scored significantly lower than controls did. Samples from a shared batch, those prepared together, strongly co-clustered by F measure.

The library was made from cDNA and included unique molecular identifiers. From roughly 1 to 10 million T cells, 400,000 to 500,000 cDNA molecules were obtained. TCRdb analysed the PCR reads with MiXCR anew, one entry per CDR3 protein. This repertoire shows about 820,000 distinct CDR3 sequences, about 50% found once; its top ten account for under 6%. This clonotype appeared a few times. Its antigen is as yet unknown. The receptor's source is a girl aged 5-17 years with multiple sclerosis. Material for sequencing was blood.

The CDR3: CSVEDDQGGGYGYTF. CDR3 sequence (DNA): TGCAGCGTTGAAGATGATCAGGGAGGGGGCTATGGCTACACCTTC. The chain is built from TRBV29-1 and TRBJ1-2, with a weak D call TRBD1 (6 bases). The CDR3 loop spans 15 amino acids. Trimming shortened V by 0 bases and J by 4 bases, and 15 bases separated the two germline ends. Germline CDR1 and CDR2: SQVTM and ANQGSEA.